A single sample is the source of the 32 T cell receptor beta chains below, sequenced in a study of blood T cell repertoires in COVID-19. The assay was immunoSEQ multiplex PCR, and TCRdb's table has in-frame clones only and misses some. The sample includes some 230,000 clones, roughly 83% of them seen just once. The sequencing input was PBMCs or T cells enriched from blood (not recorded which). These TCRs come from a woman in her forties with acute COVID-19.

V and J are TRBV30 and TRBJ2-1, with TRBD2 as a possible D gene (5 bases). V lost 1 base, J lost 9 bases, and 16 bases lay in between. The CDR3 sequence is 14 residues long. Germline assignment: CDR1 GTSNPN and CDR2 SVGIG (reference sequence). CDR3 amino acids: CAWSGPTLAVEQFF. CDR3 DNA sequence: TGTGCCTGGAGTGGCCCCACCCTAGCCGTTGAGCAGTTCTTC.

The rearrangement links TRBV4-2 to TRBJ2-3, with 9 bases aligning to TRBD2. V lost 2 bases to trimming and J lost 5 bases; unmatched junction nucleotides: 2. Germline V gene data show CDR1 as LGHNA and CDR2 as YNFKEQ. There are 14 residues in the CDR3. In DNA form, the CDR3 reads TGTGCCAGCAGCCAAACACTAGCGGGAGATACGCAGTATTTT. This codes for CASSQTLAGDTQYF.

The chain carries TRBV4-1 and TRBJ1-2; D uncertain. V dropped 0 bases and J dropped 5 bases, with 16 bases sitting between them. This CDR3 has 16 residues. Looked up from germline, CDR1 is MGHRA and CDR2 is YSYEKL. The CDR3 sequence: CASSQDGGGANYGYTF. CDR3 coding DNA: TGCGCCAGCAGCCAAGATGGAGGAGGTGCCAATTATGGCTACACCTTC.

The V call is TRBV4-1, the J call TRBJ1-3; D not certain. The CDR3 consists of 15 residues. Trimming shortened V by 4 bases and J by 0 bases, and 10 bases separated the two germline ends. Germline loops: CDR1 MGHRA, CDR2 YSYEKL. The CDR3 nucleotides read TGCGCCAGCAGCCCTGTTCTAGGCTCTGGAAACACCATATATTTT. It translates to CASSPVLGSGNTIYF.

The rearrangement uses TRBV7-2 and TRBJ1-5; TRBD1 matches at 8 bases. This CDR3 is built from 16 residues. Trimming removed 4 bases from V and 3 bases from J; junction bases left unmatched: 8. CDR1 is SGHTA, CDR2 FQGNSA, per germline. The DNA for the CDR3 is TGTGCCAGCAGCTCCCGGACAGGGAACCTCAATCAGCCCCAGCATTTT. Translating gives CASSSRTGNLNQPQHF.

The chain is built from TRBV9 and TRBJ2-7, with 7 nucleotides matching TRBD2. The germline gives CDR1 SGDLS, CDR2 YYNGEE. The ends lost 0 bases at V and 5 bases at J; junction bases unmatched: 11. The CDR3 contains 16 residues. The CDR3 nucleotides are TGTGCCAGCAGCGTAGGGGTTGTGGCGGGAGTCGACGAGCAGTACTTC. Residues: CASSVGVVAGVDEQYF.

The chain recombines TRBV4-1 with TRBJ2-1, with 13 bases fitting TRBD2. V was pared by 2 bases and J by 6 bases, with 4 bases of the junction left unmatched. Per germline, CDR1 MGHRA and CDR2 YSYEKL. The CDR3 is 16 residues long. CDR3 amino acids: CASSQLRTSGGNEQFF. The CDR3 coding sequence is TGCGCCAGCAGCCAACTCCGGACTAGCGGGGGCAATGAGCAGTTCTTC.

This chain connects TRBV12-3 or TRBV12-4 to TRBJ1-2; D ambiguous. There are 13 residues in the CDR3. V was shortened by 6 bases and J by 4 bases, with 12 bases between the two germline ends. The CDR3 loop reads CASREGSSYGYTF. In DNA, the CDR3 is TGTGCCAGCAGAGAGGGTAGCAGCTATGGCTACACCTTC.

This clone appeared once. V is TRBV6-5 and J is TRBJ1-5; 7 bases match TRBD1. Losses at the gene ends were 4 bases for V and 6 bases for J; bases not matched to a gene: 3. Germline loops: CDR1 MNHEY, CDR2 SVGAGI. The CDR3 consists of 13 residues. CDR3 in DNA: TGTGCCAGCAGTTCACAGGGGACTCAGCCCCAGCATTTT. Translating gives CASSSQGTQPQHF.

V is TRBV4-2 and J is TRBJ2-7, with 10 bases aligning to TRBD1. Per germline, CDR1 LGHNA and CDR2 YNFKEQ. The CDR3 has 14 residues. V was clipped by 4 bases and J by 1 base; unmatched bases: 1. The CDR3 nucleotides read TGTGCCAGCAGCCGGGACAGGGGTTCCTACGAGCAGTACTTC. Its protein is CASSRDRGSYEQYF.

The J gene is TRBJ1-2, the V gene TRBV18, with a tentative D call TRBD1 (6 bases). Trimming cost V 4 bases and J 4 bases, with 10 bases left between them. Germline-derived CDR1 and CDR2 are KGHSH and LQKENI. This CDR3 region has 13 residues. Written as DNA, the CDR3 is TGTGCCAGCTCACGGGACACCCTCTATGGCTACACCTTC. It specifies CASSRDTLYGYTF.

This clone appeared a single time. The chain has TRBV6-5 and TRBJ1-4; D gene ambiguous. V lost 10 bases, J lost 2 bases, and 17 bases lay in between. CDR1 and CDR2 (germline): MNHEY, SVGAGI. The CDR3 spans 15 residues. The CDR3 DNA follows: TGTGCCACCCTCGGTTCATGGGCGACTAATGAAAAACTGTTTTTT. It encodes CATLGSWATNEKLFF.

This clone was seen only a few times. V gene TRBV7-6 combines with J gene TRBJ2-3, with TRBD2 identical over 8 bases. The V gene end was trimmed by 3 bases and the J gene end by 5 bases; junction bases not matched to a gene: 1. CDR1 SGHVS and CDR2 FNYEAQ come from the germline V gene. This CDR3 is built from 13 residues. CDR3 sequence reads: CASSLTSVDTQYF. Here the CDR3 DNA reads TGTGCCAGCAGCTTGACTAGCGTAGATACGCAGTATTTT.

This chain uses TRBV30 with TRBJ2-1; D may be TRBD2 (5 bases). The CDR3 is made up of 14 amino acids. Germline values: CDR1 GTSNPN, CDR2 SVGIG (reference sequence). V was clipped by 1 base and J by 2 bases, with 9 bases between them. The CDR3 sequence is CAWSATNTYNEQFF. CDR3 DNA: TGTGCCTGGAGTGCGACTAATACCTACAATGAGCAGTTCTTC.

This clone was seen many times. V gene TRBV4-3 combines with J gene TRBJ2-1; D may be TRBD1 (6 bases). The CDR3 sequence is 15 residues long. Trimming removed 0 bases at V and 4 bases at J, with 10 bases between. Germline CDR1 LGHNA, CDR2 YSLEER. The CDR3 here is CASSQERGQYNEQFF. In DNA, the CDR3 is TGCGCCAGCAGCCAAGAAAGGGGACAATACAATGAGCAGTTCTTC.

This clone was counted a few times. The chain's CDR3 is CAWSVTTGGNSPLHF. Here the CDR3 DNA reads TGTGCCTGGAGTGTAACAACAGGGGGCAATTCACCCCTCCACTTT. The chain carries TRBV30 and TRBJ1-6, with TRBD1 matching over 9 bases. Trimming removed 0 bases from V and 7 bases from J; junction bases left unmatched: 4. From germline, CDR1 is GTSNPN and CDR2 SVGIG (reference sequence). The CDR3 sequence is 15 residues long.

The chain employs TRBV27 and TRBJ2-3; 8 bases are a match to TRBD2. The CDR3 runs 15 residues. Germline trimming cut 5 bases from V and 2 bases from J; bases unmatched to any gene: 6. Germline V gene lookup returns CDR1 MNHEY and CDR2 SMNVEV (reference sequence). The CDR3 coding sequence is TGTGCCAGCAGTAGGGGACTAGTAACCACAGATACGCAGTATTTT. This sequence encodes CASSRGLVTTDTQYF.

The sample holds one count of this clone. The chain combines TRBV5-6 with TRBJ2-4; 7 bases fit TRBD1. Germline trimming cut 5 bases from V and 0 bases from J; bases unmatched to any gene: 11. CDR3 length: 17 residues. Germline CDR1 and CDR2: SGHDT and YYEEEE. The CDR3 coding sequence is TGTGCCAGCAGTCGAACAGGGGACCCACTAGCCAAAAACATTCAGTACTTC. Amino acids: CASSRTGDPLAKNIQYF.

The chain has TRBV7-9 and TRBJ1-1; maybe TRBD1 (6 bases). Trimming stripped 7 bases from V and 5 bases from J, with 11 bases between. The CDR3 length is 12 residues. Germline V gene lookup returns CDR1 SEHNR and CDR2 FQNEAQ (reference sequence). CDR3 sequence: CASMGGLTEAFF. The CDR3 bases are TGTGCCAGCATGGGGGGGCTGACTGAAGCTTTCTTT.

The V call is TRBV9, the J call TRBJ1-2, with D perhaps TRBD1 (5 bases). The CDR3 covers 14 residues. Trimming removed 0 bases from V and 4 bases from J, with 10 bases in between. Germline CDR1 reads SGDLS; CDR2 reads YYNGEE. This chain's CDR3 is CASSVEAGVYGYTF. In DNA form, the CDR3 reads TGTGCCAGCAGCGTAGAGGCGGGGGTCTATGGCTACACCTTC.

The chain combines TRBV5-1 with TRBJ1-1; D gene unclear. The CDR3 contains 16 residues. Germline V gives CDR1 SGHRS, CDR2 YFSETQ. V dropped 4 bases and J dropped 1 base, with 17 bases sitting between them. The CDR3 nucleotides are TGCGCCAGCAGCCCCTCAGGTGGGGAGCCGAACACTGAAGCTTTCTTT. Translation: CASSPSGGEPNTEAFF.

This chain connects TRBV6-2 or TRBV6-3 to TRBJ1-1; D is unresolved. The CDR3 consists of 14 residues. V shed 6 bases and J shed 0 bases, with 11 bases lying between them. Germline V gives CDR1 MNHEY, CDR2 SVGEGT. The CDR3 DNA sequence: TGTGCCAGCAGCCAACACACAGTGAACACTGAAGCTTTCTTT. Amino acids: CASSQHTVNTEAFF.

The chain carries TRBV9 and TRBJ1-6; 10 nucleotides match TRBD1. The CDR3 is 15 amino acids. V trimming: 0 bases; J trimming: 7 bases; junction bases outside the gene matches: 1. CDR1 and CDR2 from the germline V gene are SGDLS and YYNGEE. The CDR3 loop reads CASSVGQGANSPLHF. The CDR3 DNA sequence: TGTGCCAGCAGCGTAGGACAGGGGGCGAATTCACCCCTCCACTTT. The full variable domain, with the rest looked up from reference TRBV9 and TRBJ1-6, is DSGVTQTPKHLITATGQRVTLRCSPRSGDLSVYWYQQSLDQGLQFLIQYYNGEERAKGNILERFSAQQFPDLHSELNLSSLELGDSALYFCASSVGQGANSPLHFGNGTRLTVT.

The chain has TRBV19 and TRBJ2-5, with unresolved D. Germline-derived CDR1 and CDR2 are LNHDA and SQIVND (reference sequence). The CDR3 is 14 residues long. V was clipped by 4 bases and J by 0 bases, with 9 bases between them. The CDR3 DNA sequence: TGTGCCAGTAGTAATGCCAGGTACCAAGAGACCCAGTACTTC. This encodes CASSNARYQETQYF.

The rearrangement joins TRBV30 to TRBJ2-2; TRBD1 aligns across 7 bases. Germline trimming cut 5 bases from V and 0 bases from J; bases unmatched to any gene: 6. Germline V gives CDR1 GTSNPN, CDR2 SVGIG (reference sequence). The CDR3 sequence is 15 residues long. The CDR3 DNA is TGTGCCTGGGGCTCAGGGGGTACGAACACCGGGGAGCTGTTTTTT. Residues: CAWGSGGTNTGELFF.

The rearrangement links TRBV5-1 to TRBJ2-3, with TRBD2 identical over 11 bases. Losses at the gene ends were 3 bases for V and 4 bases for J; bases not matched to a gene: 7. The germline V gene has CDR1 SGHRS and CDR2 YFSETQ. This CDR3 comprises 16 residues. CDR3 region: CASSSRLAGSSDTQYF. CDR3 bases: TGCGCCAGCAGCTCCCGACTAGCGGGGAGTTCAGATACGCAGTATTTT.

V gene TRBV27 combines with J gene TRBJ1-6; TRBD1 aligns across 10 bases. Germline trimming cut 5 bases from V and 9 bases from J; bases unmatched to any gene: 10. The CDR3 totals 16 residues. Germline lookup yields CDR1 MNHEY and CDR2 SMNVEV (reference sequence). Here the CDR3 DNA reads TGTGCCAGCAGTCCGAACCCGACAGGGGGCGGTTCACCCCTCCACTTT. It codes for CASSPNPTGGGSPLHF.

The J gene is TRBJ2-3, the V gene TRBV2; 7 bases map to TRBD2. The V gene's germline CDR1 is SNHLY and CDR2 FYNNEI. The CDR3 covers 13 residues. The CDR3 loop is CAGSGTPPDTQYF. As DNA, the CDR3 is TGTGCGGGCAGCGGGACCCCCCCAGATACGCAGTATTTT.

The V and J genes are TRBV18 and TRBJ1-1; 7 nucleotides agree with TRBD1. This CDR3 is 15 amino acids long. CDR1 and CDR2 from the germline V gene are KGHSH and LQKENI. V trimming: 1 base; J trimming: 5 bases; junction bases outside the gene matches: 7. In DNA, the CDR3 is TGTGCCAGCTCACCACAGGGCAGGGGGAATACTGAAGCTTTCTTT. The encoded protein is CASSPQGRGNTEAFF. The entire variable domain, with the rest obtained from reference TRBV18 and TRBJ1-1, is as follows: NAGVMQNPRHLVRRRGQEARLRCSPMKGHSHVYWYRQLPEEGLKFMVYLQKENIIDESGMPKERFSAEFPKEGPSILRIQQVVRGDSAAYFCASSPQGRGNTEAFFGQGTRLTVV.

V is TRBV19 and J is TRBJ1-2; D may be TRBD1 (5 bases). V lost 2 bases and J 3 bases, leaving 16 bases between the germline ends. The CDR3 contains 16 residues. Germline lookup yields CDR1 LNHDA and CDR2 SQIVND (reference sequence). The CDR3 is CASSITPQGSDYGYTF. CDR3 in DNA: TGTGCCAGTAGTATAACTCCCCAGGGAAGTGACTATGGCTACACCTTC.

V is TRBV18 and J is TRBJ2-1; the match to TRBD2 covers 7 bases. With 6 bases clipped from V and 3 bases from J, the junction kept 8 bases outside the gene matches. This CDR3 contains 15 residues. CDR1 and CDR2 from the germline V gene are KGHSH and LQKENI. CDR3 bases: TGTGCCAGCTCGACCTTTGCTAGCGGCTACAATGAGCAGTTCTTC. Its protein product is CASSTFASGYNEQFF. The whole variable domain, filled in from reference TRBV18 and TRBJ2-1, reads NAGVMQNPRHLVRRRGQEARLRCSPMKGHSHVYWYRQLPEEGLKFMVYLQKENIIDESGMPKERFSAEFPKEGPSILRIQQVVRGDSAAYFCASSTFASGYNEQFFGPGTRLTVL.

The V and J genes are TRBV3-1 (or the pseudogene TRBV3-2) and TRBJ1-1, with 7 nucleotides matching TRBD1. V was clipped by 6 bases and J by 1 base; unmatched bases: 11. This CDR3 has 16 residues. CDR1 is LGHDT, CDR2 YNNKEL, per germline (reference sequence). The CDR3 sequence: CASSRTGALGNTEAFF. CDR3 sequence (DNA): TGTGCCAGCAGTCGTACAGGGGCCTTAGGGAACACTGAAGCTTTCTTT.